The sample holds a few counts of the clone carrying this T cell receptor beta chain. Its specificity is unknown. PCR was performed using 60 Vbeta and 13 Jbeta primers. TCRdb keeps only in-frame clones here, not all; method: immunoSEQ multiplex PCR. The data contain approximately 97,000 clones, roughly 83% of them singletons. This sample was included in a study of cytomegalovirus exposure and HLA in healthy donors. Findings and caveats of the study: Later analysis demonstrated an association between a missense DCLRE1C variant and TCR beta V- and J-gene trimming. In a later analysis, HLA-associated beta chains showed higher expansion and lower generation probabilities than comparable chains.

The V end lost 2 bases, the J end lost 3 bases, and 11 bases lay between the germline ends. This CDR3 region has 15 residues. Germline values: CDR1 SGHNT, CDR2 YYREEE (reference sequence). The chain links TRBV5-4 to TRBJ2-2; weak D call: TRBD2 (6 bases). This TCR derives from a man aged 35 to 55 in good health and CMV-seronegative. The sample comprised PBMCs. The CDR3 loop reads CASSFSGVYTGELFF. Here the CDR3 DNA reads TGTGCCAGCAGCTTCTCGGGGGTCTACACCGGGGAGCTGTTTTTT.